The 3 T cell receptor beta chains below come from one sample, sequenced in a study of cytomegalovirus exposure and HLA in healthy donors. PCR used 60 Vbeta primers and 13 Jbeta primers. Profiling relied on immunoSEQ multiplex PCR, and the TCRdb table lists in-frame clones only, not all of them. The sample includes about 110,000 clones, roughly four fifths of them seen just once. The sample taken for sequencing was PBMCs. The receptors stem from a woman aged 25 to 45 in good health and CMV-seronegative.

The chain employs TRBV7-6 and TRBJ1-1, with 7 positions matching TRBD1. J lost 1 base, V lost 4 bases, and 6 bases had no gene match. The germline V gene encodes CDR1 SGHVS and CDR2 FNYEAQ. The CDR3 has 15 amino acids. The CDR3 DNA sequence: TGTGCCAGCAGCTCGCAGACAGGGACGAACACTGAAGCTTTCTTT. It specifies CASSSQTGTNTEAFF.

This clone showed up many times. This sequence joins TRBV4-1 and TRBJ1-5, with 10 bases identical to TRBD1. Germline V gene sequence: CDR1 MGHRA, CDR2 YSYEKL. V shed 4 bases, J shed 6 bases, and the junction held 9 bases outside the gene matches. The CDR3 totals 16 residues. The CDR3 coding sequence is TGCGCCAGCAGCCCAGGTGACAGGGGGCCGTTTCAGCCCCAGCATTTT. It is translated as CASSPGDRGPFQPQHF.

The chain has TRBV30 and TRBJ1-5; possibly TRBD1 for D (6 bases). This CDR3 has 17 amino acids. The germline gives CDR1 GTSNPN, CDR2 SVGIG (reference sequence). The V and J ends lost 0 bases and 7 bases respectively, with 22 bases between them. The CDR3 bases are TGTGCCTGGAGTGTAGATTGGGGCAGGGGTTTATCACAGCCCCAGCATTTT. Translating it yields CAWSVDWGRGLSQPQHF.